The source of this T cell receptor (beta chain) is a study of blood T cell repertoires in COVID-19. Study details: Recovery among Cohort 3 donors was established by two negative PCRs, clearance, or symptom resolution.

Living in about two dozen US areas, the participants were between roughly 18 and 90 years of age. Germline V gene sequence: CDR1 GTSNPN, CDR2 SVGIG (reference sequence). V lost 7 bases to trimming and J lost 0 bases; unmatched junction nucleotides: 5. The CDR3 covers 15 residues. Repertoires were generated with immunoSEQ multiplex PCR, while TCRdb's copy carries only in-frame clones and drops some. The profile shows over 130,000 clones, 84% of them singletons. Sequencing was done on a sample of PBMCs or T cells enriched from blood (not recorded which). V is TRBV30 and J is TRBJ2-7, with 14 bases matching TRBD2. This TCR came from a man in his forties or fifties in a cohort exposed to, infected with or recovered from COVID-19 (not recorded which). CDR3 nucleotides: TGTGCCTTCGCCGGGACTAGCGGGAGCTCCTACGAGCAGTACTTC. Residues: CAFAGTSGSSYEQYF.